This T cell receptor beta chain was sequenced for a study of vaccination and CD4 T cells after COVID-19. Notes on this clonotype: Antigen: not known.

The treatment: approximately 10-day PBMC culture with coronavirus spike peptide pools or control peptides (ViraFEST assay). The CDR3 contains 14 residues. The germline V gene has CDR1 MNHNS and CDR2 SASEGT. Deletions cut 0 bases from V and 9 bases from J, with 12 bases between. The Oncomine TCR Beta short-read assay was what sequenced the DNA obtained from cultured CD4+ T cells. TCRdb used MiXCR to reprocess the PCR reads, holding one entry per CDR3 protein. The data contain fewer than 20,000 distinct CDR3 sequences, less than 70% of them singletons. The receptor was derived from a human donor who had recovered from COVID-19. Sequenced material: CD4+ T cells from blood, cultured in vitro. The gene calls are TRBV6-1 and TRBJ2-1; D possibly corresponds to TRBD1 (6 bases). CDR3 DNA: TGTGCCAGCAGTGAAGCGTACAGGGAAACTGAGCAGTTCTTC. It is translated as CASSEAYRETEQFF.